This T cell receptor beta chain originates from a study of cytomegalovirus exposure and HLA in healthy donors. General study results and limits: Several of the most significant clusters appeared, in a later analysis, to be linked to common viral pathogens.

PCR primers comprised 60 Vbeta and 13 Jbeta primers. Clones were read by immunoSEQ multiplex PCR, and TCRdb kept only the in-frame ones, dropping some. The table has about 190,000 clones, roughly 80% seen once. CDR1 and CDR2 from the germline V gene are MGHRA and YSYEKL. The CDR3 has 14 amino acids. The germline V and J ends were trimmed by 0 bases and 1 base, with 6 bases remaining between them. This clone showed up just a few times. Antigen specificity is unknown. Material: PBMCs. The chain uses TRBV4-1 and TRBJ1-1, with TRBD1 as a possible D gene (5 bases). This TCR was sampled from a man aged 40-50 years in good health and CMV-seropositive. The CDR3 here is CASSQEGANTEAFF. CDR3 DNA: TGCGCCAGCAGCCAAGAAGGGGCGAACACTGAAGCTTTCTTT.